The 14 T cell receptor gamma chains listed next were all sequenced from one sample in a study of γδ T cells in repeated Plasmodium falciparum infection. Vgamma9/Vdelta2+ and Vdelta2-negative gammadelta T cells were flow-sorted from PBMC for bulk sequencing. TCRdb re-called the multiplex PCR reads via CATT. The data show some 30,000 gamma-chain clones, 1.4% seen once. The sequencing input was gamma-delta T cells from blood. These receptors were collected from a pool of human donors (malaria-infected and uninfected, not separated).

Concerning this clone itself: A far larger clone is a single base away, which makes a read error likely. The gene calls are TRGV8 and TRGJP2. TCRdb carries no J gene annotation; the J gene was assigned here by matching the DNA with germline. Unmatched junction bases numbered 12, after V lost 2 bases and J lost 3 bases. From germline, CDR1 is VENAVY and CDR2 YDSYNSRV. The CDR3 length is 17 residues. CDR3 sequence (DNA): TGTGCCACCTGGGATAAGGTCCCCGTGGGTAGTGATTGGATCAAGACGTTT. It codes for CATWDKVPVGSDWIKTF.

With regard to this clone: A far more abundant clone sits one base away, making this likely a read error. This sample also contains other DNA sequences that code for the same CDR3. The chain uses TRGV3 and TRGJ1 or TRGJ2. The J gene, left out of TCRdb, was set here by checking the DNA against germline. The germline CDR1 and CDR2 sequences are VTNTFY and YDVSTARD (reference sequence). The CDR3 has 13 amino acids. V trimming: 0 bases; J trimming: 9 bases; junction bases outside the gene matches: 8. CDR3: CATWDRQVRKKLF. In nucleotides, the CDR3 is TGTGCCACCTGGGACAGGCAGGTGCGTAAGAAACTCTTT.

This clone was found a few times. A read error is the likely source, as a far larger clone sits one nucleotide away. The rearrangement joins TRGV4 to TRGJP2. TCRdb is silent on the J gene; assignment here came from matching the DNA to germline. CDR1 is EGSTGY, CDR2 YDSYTSSV, per germline. CDR3 length: 12 residues. CDR3 in amino acids: CATWGSDWIKTF. CDR3 in DNA: TGTGCCACCTGGGGTAGTGACTGGATCAAGACGTTT.

This clone has ten or more counts. The V and J genes are TRGV8 and TRGJ1 or TRGJ2. The CDR3 is made up of 13 amino acids. Trimming took 1 base from V and 4 from J; bases not matched to a gene: 4. In germline, CDR1 is VENAVY, CDR2 YDSYNSRV. CDR3 region: CATWDRPYYKKLF. The CDR3 DNA is TGTGCCACCTGGGATAGACCGTATTATAAGAAACTCTTT.

This clone appeared many times. This likely reflects a read error, since a far larger clone is one base away. Other DNA sequences in this specimen translate into the identical CDR3. The chain combines TRGV9 with TRGJ1 or TRGJ2. The J gene, not given by TCRdb, was assigned here from a germline match of the nucleotide sequence. The CDR3 is made up of 13 amino acids. CDR1 GITISATS and CDR2 ISYDGTV come from the germline V gene (reference sequence). This chain's CDR3 is CALWDSAYYKKLF. The CDR3 nucleotides read TGTGCCTTGTGGGACTCGGCTTATTACAAGAAACTCTTT.

This clone was counted a few times. Since a far larger clone is one base different, this is likely a read error. The identical CDR3 is also encoded by other nucleotide sequences in the sample. V usage is TRGV9 and J usage is TRGJ1 or TRGJ2. TCRdb leaves out the J gene; it was filled in here by matching the DNA to germline. CDR3 length equals 18 residues. Germline V CDR1 and CDR2: GITISATS, ISYDGTV (reference sequence). With 1 base clipped from V and 4 bases from J, the junction kept 19 bases outside the gene matches. In DNA form, the CDR3 reads TGTGCCTTGTGGGAGGTATCCCAAGGGCTATCGAACTATTATAAGAAACTCTTT. Protein sequence: CALWEVSQGLSNYYKKLF.

This clone was counted only a few times. A single base is all that separates this from a far larger clone, so a read error is likely. It is unclear where the CDR3 begins or ends on the DNA, so no DNA is shown, and the CDR3 is as TCRdb lists it. For the V gene the call is TRGV3; the J gene has no call. The CDR3 region is 35 residues in length, termini included. Germline V gene lookup returns CDR1 VTNTFY and CDR2 YDVSTARD (reference sequence). CDR3 residues: CATWDRPQGEFIIRNSLAVEQHLSSQVSIGRIQHF.

This clone was seen repeatedly, ten times or more. The mismatch at residue 5 between this DNA's translation and the TCRdb protein of a much larger clone likely reflects a read error; the protein shown is translated from the DNA. The sample holds other DNA sequences that translate to the same CDR3. In nucleotides, the CDR3 is TGTGCCACCTGGGGCGGGCCATATAAGAAACTCTTT. It is translated as CATWGGPYKKLF. V gene TRGV2 combines with J gene TRGJ1 or TRGJ2. The J gene, missing from TCRdb, was assigned here through DNA to germline matching. Germline V gene sequence: CDR1 EGSNGY, CDR2 YDSYNSKV. The CDR3 is 12 amino acids.

This clone was seen at least ten times. TCRdb attributes to this sequence the protein of a much larger clone, which differs from the DNA translation at residue 7; a read error is likely, and the protein displayed is translated from the DNA. The genes are TRGV9 and TRGJ1 or TRGJ2. TCRdb offers no J gene call, so here the DNA was matched to germline to obtain one. Germline V gene data show CDR1 as GITISATS and CDR2 as ISYDGTV (reference sequence). The trim removed 10 bases at V and 8 bases at J, leaving 11 bases unmatched. The CDR3 contains 11 residues. The CDR3 spells CALPGGHKKLF. CDR3 in DNA: TGTGCCTTACCTGGGGGTCATAAGAAACTCTTT.

This clone was counted at least ten times. The chain has TRGV4 and TRGJ1 or TRGJ2. Germline CDR1 and CDR2: EGSTGY and YDSYTSSV. The CDR3 has 15 amino acids. With 1 base clipped from V and 2 bases from J, the junction kept 8 bases outside the gene matches. The CDR3 loop reads CATWDGRLYYYKKLF. CDR3 coding DNA: TGTGCCACCTGGGATGGCCGCCTTTATTATTATAAGAAACTCTTT.

This clone showed up many times. The CDR3 bases are TGTGCCACCTGGGATGGGGTAGGTGATTGGATCAAGACGTTT. Translated: CATWDGVGDWIKTF. The chain combines TRGV4 with TRGJP2. There are 14 residues in the CDR3. Germline V gene sequence: CDR1 EGSTGY, CDR2 YDSYTSSV. The V gene end was trimmed by 0 bases and the J gene end by 6 bases; junction bases not matched to a gene: 4.

This clone was seen a few times. TCRdb records a much larger clone's protein for this DNA, with a difference at residue 5 that likely arises from a read error; the protein given is the translation of the DNA. The V gene is TRGV9, the J gene TRGJ1 or TRGJ2. TCRdb supplies no J gene; here it was assigned by aligning the nucleotide sequence to germline. J was trimmed by 10 bases and V by 5 bases; bases with no gene match: 8. The germline CDR1 and CDR2 sequences are GITISATS and ISYDGTV (reference sequence). The CDR3 extends over 11 amino acids. The CDR3 bases are TGTGCCTTGTGGGCGGTTGGGAAGAAACTCTTT. Its protein is CALWAVGKKLF.

To note about this clone: It differs at one base from a far larger clone, so likely a read error. This sample also contains other DNA sequences that code for the same CDR3. The gene calls are TRGV4 and TRGJ1 or TRGJ2. No J gene was available from TCRdb, and it was assigned here by a germline match of the DNA. This CDR3 has 13 residues. The germline V gene encodes CDR1 EGSTGY and CDR2 YDSYTSSV. The junction had 11 bases not matched to a gene; V was cut back by 5 bases and J by 7 bases. This CDR3 is CATWGGAHYKKLF. In DNA form, the CDR3 reads TGTGCCACCTGGGGAGGTGCCCACTATAAGAAACTCTTT.

In regard to this clone: The TCRdb protein comes from a much larger clone and disagrees with this DNA's translation at residue 9, likely due to a read error; the protein given here is derived from the DNA. The V gene is TRGV9; the J gene was not called. Germline V lookup: CDR1 GITISATS, CDR2 ISYDGTV (reference sequence). The CDR3 has 11 residues. CDR3 amino acids: CAFLNYYKTLF. CDR3 in DNA: TGTGCCTTCTTGAATTATTATAAGACACTCTTT.